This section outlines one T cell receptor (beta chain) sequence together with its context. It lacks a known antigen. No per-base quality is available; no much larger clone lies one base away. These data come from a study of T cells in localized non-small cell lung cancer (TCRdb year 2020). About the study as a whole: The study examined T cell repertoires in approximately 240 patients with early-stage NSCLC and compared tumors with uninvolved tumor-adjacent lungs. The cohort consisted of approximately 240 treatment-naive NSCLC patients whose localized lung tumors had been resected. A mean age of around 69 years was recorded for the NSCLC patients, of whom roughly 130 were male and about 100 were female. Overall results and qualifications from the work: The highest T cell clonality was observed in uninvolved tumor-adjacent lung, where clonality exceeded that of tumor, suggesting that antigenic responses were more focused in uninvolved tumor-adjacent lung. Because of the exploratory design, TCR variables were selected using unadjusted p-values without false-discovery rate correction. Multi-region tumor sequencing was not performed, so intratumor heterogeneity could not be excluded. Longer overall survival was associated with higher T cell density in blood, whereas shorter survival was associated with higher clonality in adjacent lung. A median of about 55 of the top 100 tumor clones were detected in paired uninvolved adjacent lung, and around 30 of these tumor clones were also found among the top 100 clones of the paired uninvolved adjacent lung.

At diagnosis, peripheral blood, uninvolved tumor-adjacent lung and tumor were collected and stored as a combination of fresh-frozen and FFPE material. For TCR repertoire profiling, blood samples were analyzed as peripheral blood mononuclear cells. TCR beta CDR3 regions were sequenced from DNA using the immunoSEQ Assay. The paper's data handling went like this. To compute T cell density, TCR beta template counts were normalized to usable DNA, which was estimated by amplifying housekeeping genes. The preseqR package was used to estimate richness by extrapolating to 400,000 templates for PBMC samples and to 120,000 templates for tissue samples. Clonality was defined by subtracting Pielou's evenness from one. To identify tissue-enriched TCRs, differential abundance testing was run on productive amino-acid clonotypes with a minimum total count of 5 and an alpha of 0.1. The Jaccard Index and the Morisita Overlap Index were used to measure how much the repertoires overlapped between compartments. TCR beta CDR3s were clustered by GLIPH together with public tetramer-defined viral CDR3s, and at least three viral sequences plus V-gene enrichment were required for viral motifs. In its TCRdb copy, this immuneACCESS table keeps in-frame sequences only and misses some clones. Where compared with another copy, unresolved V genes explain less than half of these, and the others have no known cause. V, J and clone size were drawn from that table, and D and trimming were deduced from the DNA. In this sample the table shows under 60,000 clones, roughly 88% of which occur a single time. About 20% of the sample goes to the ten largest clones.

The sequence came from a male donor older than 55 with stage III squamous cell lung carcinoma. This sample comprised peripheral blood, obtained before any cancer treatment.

The CDR3 corresponds to CASDAVGVMNTEAFF. The bases are TGTGCCAGCGACGCGGTGGGGGTCATGAACACTGAAGCTTTCTTT. The chain was built from TRBV18 and TRBJ1-1; the D gene is possibly TRBD1, with 5 bases matching. Deletion took 8 bases off V and 0 bases off J, with a span of 16 bases between the germline ends. CDR1 and CDR2, looked up from the germline V gene, are KGHSH and LQKENI. The CDR3 has 15 amino acids, counting the end cysteine and phenylalanine. The entry retains the CDR3 DNA only, 45 bases that are in frame from base 1. The reference TRBV18 and TRBJ1-1 proteins fill in what lies around the CDR3, so the full variable domain reads NAGVMQNPRHLVRRRGQEARLRCSPMKGHSHVYWYRQLPEEGLKFMVYLQKENIIDESGMPKERFSAEFPKEGPSILRIQQVVRGDSAAYFCASDAVGVMNTEAFFGQGTRLTVV.